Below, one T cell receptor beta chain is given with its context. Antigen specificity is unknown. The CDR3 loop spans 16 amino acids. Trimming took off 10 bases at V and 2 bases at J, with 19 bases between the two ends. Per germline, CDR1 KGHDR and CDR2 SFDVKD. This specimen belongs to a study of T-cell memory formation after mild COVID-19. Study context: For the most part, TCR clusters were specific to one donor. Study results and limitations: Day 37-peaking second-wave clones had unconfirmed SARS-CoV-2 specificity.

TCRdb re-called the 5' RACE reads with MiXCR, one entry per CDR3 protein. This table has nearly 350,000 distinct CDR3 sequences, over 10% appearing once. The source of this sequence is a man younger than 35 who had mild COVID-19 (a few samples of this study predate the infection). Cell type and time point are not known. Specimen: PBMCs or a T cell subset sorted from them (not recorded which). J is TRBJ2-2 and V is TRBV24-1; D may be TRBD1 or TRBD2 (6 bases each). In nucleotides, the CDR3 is TGTGCCACATCGGGGTCGGGGGCACAAAACACCGGGGAGCTGTTTTTT. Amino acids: CATSGSGAQNTGELFF.